Given below is one TCR beta chain in context. Its antigen remains unidentified. The entry originates in a study of post-analysis software for immune sequencing data. Study-wide background: Included among the disease courses, which were recorded for the cohort, were relapsing-remitting, secondary progressive and progressive-relapsing multiple sclerosis.

The CDR3 is 13 residues long. The V gene's germline CDR1 is SGHDT and CDR2 YYEEEE. V was pared by 5 bases and J by 9 bases, with 15 bases between. Study-level findings and limits: About five TRBV segments (TRBV5-6, TRBV5-1 and TRBV20-1 among them) occurred more frequently in patients than in controls. Samples sharing a preparation batch grouped tightly together when assessed by F measure. Significantly decreased normalized Chao1 diversity was recorded for multiple sclerosis patients relative to controls.

Every TCR beta cDNA library bore unique molecular identifiers. A population of about 0.95 to 11 million T cells gave rise to approximately 530,000 cDNA molecules. TCRdb re-derived calls from the PCR reads in MiXCR, one entry per CDR3 protein. The table lists hundreds of thousands of distinct CDR3 sequences, roughly 40% of them singletons. Sequencing was performed on blood. The V gene is TRBV5-6, the J gene TRBJ2-1; the D gene is possibly TRBD1 (5 bases). The TCR originated in a girl between 10 and 17 years old with multiple sclerosis. The CDR3: CASSGAELAEQFF. Here the CDR3 DNA reads TGTGCCAGCAGTGGGGCGGAATTGGCTGAGCAGTTCTTC.